The TCR beta chain described here comes from a study of blood T cell repertoires in COVID-19. Overall study: The United States, Italy and Spain supplied acute and convalescent COVID-19 samples.

Cohort allocation depended upon clinical history that participants reported. Authors' methods: Nucleated cell number was recorded as an estimate derived from reference gene primer amplification. Sequencing was performed with immunoSEQ multiplex PCR; in TCRdb, only in-frame clones are kept and a portion is missing. The DNA was the basis for D and trimming; V, J and clone size are from that table. This table holds 400,000 or so clones, roughly 86% found once. The ends were cut back, 8 bases at V and 0 bases at J, with 10 bases in the middle. The CDR3 runs 13 residues. CDR1 is LNHDA and CDR2 is SQIVND in the germline V gene (reference sequence).

The sequenced sample consisted of PBMCs or T cells enriched from blood (not recorded which). The chain has TRBV19 and TRBJ1-1; maybe TRBD1 (6 bases). The clonotype was recovered from a woman in her thirties or forties with acute COVID-19. The CDR3: CASGQGMNTEAFF. CDR3 nucleotides: TGTGCCAGTGGGCAGGGGATGAACACTGAAGCTTTCTTT.